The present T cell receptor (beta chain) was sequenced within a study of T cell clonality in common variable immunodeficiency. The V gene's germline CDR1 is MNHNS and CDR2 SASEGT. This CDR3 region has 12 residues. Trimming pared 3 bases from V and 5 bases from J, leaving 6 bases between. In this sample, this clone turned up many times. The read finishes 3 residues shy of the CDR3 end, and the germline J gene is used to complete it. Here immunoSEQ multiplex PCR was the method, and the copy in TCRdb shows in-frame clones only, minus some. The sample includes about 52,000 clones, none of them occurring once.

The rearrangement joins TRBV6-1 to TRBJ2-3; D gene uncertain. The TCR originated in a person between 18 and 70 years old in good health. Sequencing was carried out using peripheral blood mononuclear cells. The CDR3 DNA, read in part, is TGTGCCAGCAGTGATGCGATAGATACG. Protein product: CASSDAIDT. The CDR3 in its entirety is CASSDAIDTQYF.